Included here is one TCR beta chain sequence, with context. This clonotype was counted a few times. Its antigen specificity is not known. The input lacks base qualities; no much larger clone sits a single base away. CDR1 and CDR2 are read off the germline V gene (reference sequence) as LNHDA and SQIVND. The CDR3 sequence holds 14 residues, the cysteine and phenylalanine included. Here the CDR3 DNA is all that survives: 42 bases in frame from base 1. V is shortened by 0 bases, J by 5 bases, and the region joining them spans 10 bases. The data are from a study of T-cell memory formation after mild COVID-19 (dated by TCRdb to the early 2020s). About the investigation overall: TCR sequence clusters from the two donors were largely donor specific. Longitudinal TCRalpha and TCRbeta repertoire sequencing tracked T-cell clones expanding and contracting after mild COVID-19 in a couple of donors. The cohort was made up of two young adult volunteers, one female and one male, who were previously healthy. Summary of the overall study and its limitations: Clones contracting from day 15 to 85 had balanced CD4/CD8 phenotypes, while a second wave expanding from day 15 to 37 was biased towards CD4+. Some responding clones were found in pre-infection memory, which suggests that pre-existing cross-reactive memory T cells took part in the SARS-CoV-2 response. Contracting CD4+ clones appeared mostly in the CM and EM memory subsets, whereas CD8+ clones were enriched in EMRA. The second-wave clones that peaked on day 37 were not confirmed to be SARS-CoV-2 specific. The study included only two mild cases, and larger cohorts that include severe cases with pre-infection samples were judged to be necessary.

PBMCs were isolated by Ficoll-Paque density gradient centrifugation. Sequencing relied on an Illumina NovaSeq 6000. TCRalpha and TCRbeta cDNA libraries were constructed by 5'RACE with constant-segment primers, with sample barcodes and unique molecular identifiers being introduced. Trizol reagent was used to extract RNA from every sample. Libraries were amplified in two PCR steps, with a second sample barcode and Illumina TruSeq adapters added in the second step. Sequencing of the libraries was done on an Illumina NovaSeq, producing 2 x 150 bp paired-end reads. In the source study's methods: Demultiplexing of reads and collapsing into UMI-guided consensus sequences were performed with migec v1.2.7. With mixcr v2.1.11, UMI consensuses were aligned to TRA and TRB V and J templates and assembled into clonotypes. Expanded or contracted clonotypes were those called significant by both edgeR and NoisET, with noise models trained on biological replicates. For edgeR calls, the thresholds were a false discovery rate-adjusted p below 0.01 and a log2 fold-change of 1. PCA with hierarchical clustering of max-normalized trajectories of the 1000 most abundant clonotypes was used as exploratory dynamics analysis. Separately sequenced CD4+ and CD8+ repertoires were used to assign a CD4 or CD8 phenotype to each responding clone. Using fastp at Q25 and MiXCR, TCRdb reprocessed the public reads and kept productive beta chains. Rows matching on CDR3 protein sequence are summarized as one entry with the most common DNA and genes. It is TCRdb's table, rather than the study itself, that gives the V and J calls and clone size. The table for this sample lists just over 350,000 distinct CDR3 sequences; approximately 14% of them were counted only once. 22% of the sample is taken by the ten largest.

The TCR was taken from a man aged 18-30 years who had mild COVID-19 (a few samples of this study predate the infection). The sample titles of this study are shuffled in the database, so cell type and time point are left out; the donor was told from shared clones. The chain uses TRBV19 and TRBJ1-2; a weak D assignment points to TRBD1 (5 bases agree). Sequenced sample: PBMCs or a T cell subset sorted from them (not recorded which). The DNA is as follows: TGTGCCAGTAGTATAGAGGCCGGGGCATATGGCTACACCTTC. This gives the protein CASSIEAGAYGYTF. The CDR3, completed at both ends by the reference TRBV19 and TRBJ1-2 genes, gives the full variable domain DGGITQSPKYLFRKEGQNVTLSCEQNLNHDAMYWYRQDPGQGLRLIYYSQIVNDFQKGDIAEGYSVSREKKESFPLTVTSAQKNPTAFYLCASSIEAGAYGYTFGSGTRLTVV.